What follows is one T cell receptor (beta chain) and its context. Its antigen is unknown. Donors had nominal health at sampling but likely had unrecorded immune exposures. This entry is derived from a study of cytomegalovirus exposure and HLA in healthy donors. Study-wide context: Out of 300 to 500 genotyped donors, roughly 83% belonged to the Caucasian-associated ancestry cluster. General observations from the study: V segments that were indistinguishable, TRBV6-2 and TRBV6-3 among them, were omitted from analysis. Analyses of presence/absence relied on an assumption of roughly uniform sequencing depth across donors.

The study ran its PCR with 60 Vbeta and 13 Jbeta primers. Profiled with immunoSEQ multiplex PCR; TCRdb holds only in-frame clones, not every one. The data contain approximately 150,000 clones, 80% of them singletons. Germline CDR1 MNHEY, CDR2 SMNVEV (reference sequence). This CDR3 is built from 14 residues. The rearrangement uses TRBV27 and TRBJ1-1; 12 bases agree with TRBD1. Sequencing input: PBMCs. This receptor was obtained from a man aged 40-49 years in good health and CMV-seronegative. CDR3 in amino acids: CSTGTGGVRTEAFF. In nucleotides, the CDR3 is TGTTCGACCGGGACAGGGGGCGTGAGGACTGAAGCTTTCTTT.